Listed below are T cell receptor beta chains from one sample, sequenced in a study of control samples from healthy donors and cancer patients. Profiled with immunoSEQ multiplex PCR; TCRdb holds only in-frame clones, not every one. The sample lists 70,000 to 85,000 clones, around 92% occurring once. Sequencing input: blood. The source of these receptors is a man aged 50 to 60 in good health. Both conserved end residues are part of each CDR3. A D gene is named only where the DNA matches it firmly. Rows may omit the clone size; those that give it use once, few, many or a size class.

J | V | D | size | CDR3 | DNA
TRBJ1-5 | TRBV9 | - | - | CASSVGWSGNQPQHF | TGTGCCAGCAGCGTAGGATGGTCAGGTAATCAGCCCCAGCATTTT
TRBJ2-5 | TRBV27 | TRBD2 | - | CASSRLAGRQETQYF | TGTGCCAGCTCACGACTAGCGGGGAGGCAAGAGACCCAGTACTTC
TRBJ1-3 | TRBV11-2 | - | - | CASSLDPRHSGNTIYF | TGTGCCAGCAGCTTAGACCCTCGGCACTCTGGAAACACCATATATTTT
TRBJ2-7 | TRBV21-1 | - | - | CASSGEQYF | TGTGCCAGCAGCGGCGAGCAGTACTTC
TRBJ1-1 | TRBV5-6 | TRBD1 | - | CASSPGQHLNTEAFF | TGTGCCAGCAGCCCGGGACAGCATCTGAACACTGAAGCTTTCTTT
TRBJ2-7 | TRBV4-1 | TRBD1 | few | CASSQDKIPGQAMYEQYF | TGCGCCAGCAGCCAAGACAAAATTCCGGGACAGGCAATGTACGAGCAGTACTTC
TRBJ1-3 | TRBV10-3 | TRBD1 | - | CAISETGGSGNTIYF | TGTGCCATCAGTGAAACAGGGGGCTCTGGAAACACCATATATTTT
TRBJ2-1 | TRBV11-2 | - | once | CASSLDRGNEQFF | TGTGCCAGCAGCTTAGATAGGGGCAATGAGCAGTTCTTC
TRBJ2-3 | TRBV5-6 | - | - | CASSLPARAADTQYF | TGTGCCAGCAGCTTGCCCGCGAGGGCGGCGGATACGCAGTATTTT
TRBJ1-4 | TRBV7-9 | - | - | CASSLLVGWEKLFF | TGTGCCAGCAGCTTATTAGTTGGATGGGAAAAACTGTTTTTT
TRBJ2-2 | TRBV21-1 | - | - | CASSTLERRQITGELFF | TGTGCCAGCAGCACGCTCGAAAGGAGGCAGATAACCGGGGAGCTGTTTTTT
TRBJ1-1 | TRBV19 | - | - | CASSTGLNTEAFF | TGTGCCAGTAGTACAGGCCTGAACACTGAAGCTTTCTTT
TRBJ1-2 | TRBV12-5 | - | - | CASAPGQFGYTF | TGTGCTAGTGCTCCCGGACAGTTTGGCTACACCTTC
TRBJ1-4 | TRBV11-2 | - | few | CASSPLQGINEKLFF | TGTGCCAGCAGCCCACTACAGGGAATTAATGAAAAACTGTTTTTT
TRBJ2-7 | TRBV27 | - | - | CASSLYPRTDYEQYF | TGTGCCAGCAGTTTATATCCCCGGACAGACTACGAGCAGTACTTC
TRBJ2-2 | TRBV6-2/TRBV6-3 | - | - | CASSYQDPGELFF | TGTGCCAGCAGTTATCAGGATCCCGGGGAGCTGTTTTTT
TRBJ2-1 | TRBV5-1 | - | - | CASSPWTPQGGEQFF | TGCGCCAGCAGCCCCTGGACACCCCAAGGCGGTGAGCAGTTCTTC
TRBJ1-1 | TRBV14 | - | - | CASGVNTEAFF | TGTGCCAGCGGGGTAAACACTGAAGCTTTCTTT
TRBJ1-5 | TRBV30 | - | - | CAWSPKSSQPQHF | TGTGCCTGGAGTCCTAAATCTAGTCAGCCCCAGCATTTT
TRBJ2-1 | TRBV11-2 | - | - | CASSLAALGGEQFF | TGTGCCAGCAGCTTAGCGGCCCTAGGCGGTGAGCAGTTCTTC
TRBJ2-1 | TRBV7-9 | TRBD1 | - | CASSLRSGQGYNEQFF | TGTGCCAGCAGCTTACGATCGGGACAGGGCTACAATGAGCAGTTCTTC
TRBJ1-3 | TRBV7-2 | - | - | CASSSNQRGSGNTIYF | TGTGCCAGCAGCTCAAACCAGCGAGGCTCTGGAAACACCATATATTTT
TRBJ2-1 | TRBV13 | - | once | CASSFRGGQDNEQFF | TGTGCCAGCAGCTTCCGAGGGGGGCAGGACAATGAGCAGTTCTTC
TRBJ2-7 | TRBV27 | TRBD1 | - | CASKGQGRHEQYF | TGTGCCAGCAAAGGACAGGGGAGGCACGAGCAGTACTTC
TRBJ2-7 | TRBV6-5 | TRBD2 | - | CASSLSGDYYEQYF | TGTGCCAGCAGTTTAAGCGGGGATTACTACGAGCAGTACTTC
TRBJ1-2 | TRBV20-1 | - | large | CSAREGGYTF | TGCAGTGCTAGAGAGGGTGGCTACACCTTC
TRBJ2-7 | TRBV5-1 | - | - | CASSLGDDGGLYEQYF | TGCGCCAGCAGCTTGGGAGACGATGGGGGTTTGTACGAGCAGTACTTC
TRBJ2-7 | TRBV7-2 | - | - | CASSLGTGAYEQYF | TGTGCCAGCAGCTTGGGGACCGGAGCCTACGAGCAGTACTTC
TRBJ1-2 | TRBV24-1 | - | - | CATSDFSSNYGYTF | TGTGCCACCAGTGATTTTAGCAGTAACTATGGCTACACCTTC
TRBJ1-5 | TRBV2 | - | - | CASSDITFPGGGGQPQHF | TGTGCCAGCAGTGACATAACCTTCCCTGGGGGGGGAGGACAGCCCCAGCATTTT
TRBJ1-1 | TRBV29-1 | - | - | CSVVPQPPSAEAFF | TGCAGCGTTGTCCCGCAGCCTCCGTCGGCTGAAGCTTTCTTT
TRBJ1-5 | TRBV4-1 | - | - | CASSLDQSQPQHF | TGCGCCAGCAGCCTCGATCAATCCCAGCCCCAGCATTTT
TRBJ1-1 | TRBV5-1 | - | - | CASSLLAGSTEAFF | TGCGCCAGCAGCTTGTTAGCGGGGAGCACTGAAGCTTTCTTT
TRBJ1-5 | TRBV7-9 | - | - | CASSSFGDNQPQHF | TGTGCCAGCAGTTCCTTCGGGGATAATCAGCCCCAGCATTTT
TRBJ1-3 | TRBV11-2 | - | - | CASSLDLRDTIYF | TGTGCCAGCAGCTTAGATCTCCGGGACACCATATATTTT
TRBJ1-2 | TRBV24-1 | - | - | CATSDTKTGYGYTF | TGTGCCACCAGTGATACCAAGACAGGCTATGGCTACACCTTC
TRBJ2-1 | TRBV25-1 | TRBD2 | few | CASSEGGTRGFEQFF | TGTGCCAGCAGTGAAGGTGGGACTAGGGGGTTTGAGCAGTTCTTC
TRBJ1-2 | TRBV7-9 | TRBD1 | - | CASSLGQGGGYTF | TGTGCCAGCAGCTTAGGACAGGGGGGAGGCTACACCTTC
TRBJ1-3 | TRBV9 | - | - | CASSLGFSSGNTIYF | TGTGCCAGCAGCTTAGGATTTAGCTCTGGAAACACCATATATTTT
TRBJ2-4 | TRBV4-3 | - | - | CASSQDRRGAMDF | TGCGCCAGCAGCCAAGATCGCCGGGGGGCGATGGACTTC
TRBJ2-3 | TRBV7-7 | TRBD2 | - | CASSPGGEAQYF | TGTGCCAGCAGCCCGGGGGGGGAGGCGCAGTATTTT